The 18 T cell receptor beta chains given below trace back to one sample, sequenced in a study of molecular identifiers for immune sequencing clone quantification (dated by TCRdb to 2017 to 2018). Library creation used PCR. Sequencing used a NextSeq 500. TCRdb trimmed the raw reads at Q25, called clones with MiXCR and kept productive beta chains. Rows with one shared CDR3 protein collapse into an entry with the most common genes and DNA. The sample table holds some 320,000 distinct CDR3 sequences, of which 24% were seen once. Roughly 0.7% of the sample goes to the ten largest clones. Sequencing was done on a sample of naive CD8+ T cells from blood, with Jurkat cell RNA spiked in. In the paper's terms, the cell subset or site label means: FACS-sorted CD8+CD4-CCR7+CD45RA+ naive T cells. Every receptor here comes from a human donor in good health. Some libraries in this study had Jurkat cell RNA spiked in.

Concerning this clonotype itself: As the CDR3 is not closed by the conserved phenylalanine or tryptophan, this likely results from a read error. The chain recombines TRBV29-1 with TRBJ2-7; D call uncertain. The V gene lost 1 base and the J gene lost 5 bases, with 9 bases spanning the gap. The CDR3 is 12 amino acids. Germline CDR1 reads SQVTM; CDR2 reads ANQGSEA. DNA for the CDR3: TGCAGCGTTGAAGTCAGCATCGACGAGCAGTACTCC. Translated, it gives CSVEVSIDEQYS.

The chain links TRBV10-2 to TRBJ1-5; no clear D gene. The CDR3 has 14 amino acids. Deletions cut 0 bases from V and 4 bases from J, with 7 bases between. Germline lookup yields CDR1 WSHSY and CDR2 SAAADI. CDR3 DNA sequence: TGCGCCAGCAGTGAGTCGACGGGAAATCAGCCCCAGCATTTT. It translates to CASSESTGNQPQHF.

In its sample, this clonotype was seen many times. The chain is built from TRBV30 and TRBJ2-1; no reliable D call. CDR1 is GTSNPN, CDR2 SVGIG, per germline (reference sequence). V dropped 0 bases and J dropped 5 bases, with 5 bases sitting between them. CDR3 length equals 12 residues. The CDR3 coding sequence is TGTGCCTGGAGTGTTCTGAACAATGAGCAGTTCTTC. Translation gives CAWSVLNNEQFF.

This clonotype occurred once. Given a much more abundant clone one base away, this may be a read error. CDR3 bases: TGCACCAGCAGCTTGACAGGGGGCAATGAGCAGTTCTTC. Protein sequence: CTSSLTGGNEQFF. The chain carries TRBV5-1 and TRBJ2-1; TRBD1 matches 9 bases. CDR1 and CDR2 from the germline V gene are SGHRS and YFSETQ. The CDR3 has 13 amino acids.

This clonotype was detected once. Since a much larger clone is just one base distant, this may be a read error. The chain couples TRBV20-1 to TRBJ2-7; unclear D gene. This CDR3 is built from 15 residues. Germline CDR1 and CDR2: DFQATT and SNEGSKA (reference sequence). The CDR3 coding sequence is TGCAGTGCTAGAGTCCGCGGTCTGGCGCCCTACGAGCAGCACTTC. This gives the protein CSARVRGLAPYEQHF.

This clonotype appeared many times. J is TRBJ2-3 and V is TRBV7-2, with D possibly TRBD1 on 6 matching bases. V was shortened by 5 bases and J by 1 base, with 10 bases between the two germline ends. The germline CDR1 and CDR2 sequences are SGHTA and FQGNSA. CDR3 size: 14 residues. CDR3 bases: TGTGCCAGCAGCACGAGACAGGGCACAGATACGCAGTATTTT. Translating gives CASSTRQGTDTQYF. Drawing the rest from reference TRBV7-2 and TRBJ2-3, the complete variable domain is GAGVSQSPSNKVTEKGKDVELRCDPISGHTALYWYRQSLGQGLEFLIYFQGNSAPDKSGLPSDRFSAERTGGSVSTLTIQRTQQEDSAVYLCASSTRQGTDTQYFGPGTRLTVL.

The chain is built from TRBV3-1 and TRBJ2-7, with D hard to call. Between the trimmed V and J ends, which lost 1 base and 4 bases, there was a span of 14 bases. The CDR3 loop spans 15 amino acids. Germline assignment: CDR1 LGHDT and CDR2 YNNKEL (reference sequence). CDR3 in DNA: TGTGCCAGCAGCCAAGGGTCTGCGCTCTTGTACGAGCAGTACTTC. Its protein is CASSQGSALLYEQYF.

Ten or more counts support this clonotype. V is TRBV20-1 and J is TRBJ2-3; 9 bases are shared with TRBD2. From germline, CDR1 is DFQATT and CDR2 SNEGSKA (reference sequence). This CDR3 is built from 15 residues. V gave up 1 base and J gave up 6 bases; unmatched junction bases: 8. CDR3 sequence reads: CSARVSGTSSDTQYF. The CDR3 coding sequence is TGCAGTGCTAGAGTTTCCGGGACTAGCAGCGATACGCAGTATTTT.

Comments on this clonotype: A read error is possible here, since a much larger clone lies one base away. This chain joins TRBV10-3 and TRBJ2-5; D is possibly TRBD2 (6 bases). The CDR3 spans 13 residues. Trimming cost V 7 bases and J 1 base, with 10 bases left between them. Germline V lookup: CDR1 ENHRY, CDR2 SYGVKD. CDR3 bases: TGTGCCATCATCGGGACTGTCCAAGAGACCCAGTACTTC. Residues: CAIIGTVQETQYF.

V usage is TRBV13 and J usage is TRBJ1-2; 9 bases are shared with TRBD1. V dropped 2 bases and J dropped 5; count of bases not matched to a gene: 9. Germline V CDR1 and CDR2: PRHDT, FYEKMQ (reference sequence). This CDR3 is built from 16 residues. This CDR3 reads CASSLYGGQGYYGYTF. The CDR3 region has the DNA TGTGCCAGCAGCTTATACGGGGGACAGGGATATTATGGCTACACCTTC.

This rearrangement joins TRBV4-1 to TRBJ1-4; no clear D gene. The V end was cut by 0 bases, the J end by 0 bases, with 11 bases between. Germline assignment: CDR1 MGHRA and CDR2 YSYEKL. This CDR3 is built from 17 residues. The DNA of the CDR3 is TGCGCCAGCAGCCAAGATCCATCGATCGCAACTAATGAAAAACTGTTTTTT. Translated, it gives CASSQDPSIATNEKLFF.

The chain is built from TRBV6-2 or TRBV6-3 and TRBJ2-5; D unresolved. CDR3 length equals 14 residues. V was cut by 7 bases and J by 4 bases, with 16 bases left in between. Germline V gene lookup returns CDR1 MNHEY and CDR2 SVGEGT. CDR3 protein: CASIPQSPPETQYF. The CDR3 region has the DNA TGTGCCAGCATCCCACAGTCCCCCCCAGAGACCCAGTACTTC.

This clonotype was found a few times. V and J are TRBV7-9 and TRBJ2-5, with 8 positions matching TRBD2. CDR3 length equals 16 residues. J gave up 5 bases and V 0 bases, and 8 bases lay outside the gene matches. Germline lookup yields CDR1 SEHNR and CDR2 FQNEAQ (reference sequence). Here the CDR3 DNA reads TGTGCCAGCAGCTTAGCTTACGGGAGGGGATTGGAGACCCAGTACTTC. This gives the protein CASSLAYGRGLETQYF.

This clonotype was detected a few times. The V and J genes are TRBV27 and TRBJ2-7; D tentatively reads TRBD1 or TRBD2 (5 bases each). CDR3 length: 17 amino acids. V was cut by 1 base and J by 5 bases, with 21 bases left in between. Germline assignment: CDR1 MNHEY and CDR2 SMNVEV (reference sequence). The CDR3, as DNA: TGTGCCAGCAGTTTATTGGGGGTAACTAACCCCCAAAACGAGCAGTACTTC. This sequence encodes CASSLLGVTNPQNEQYF.

This clonotype appeared many times. The chain couples TRBV29-1 to TRBJ1-1; no firm D call. The CDR3 is 12 residues long. Germline V gene data show CDR1 as SQVTM and CDR2 as ANQGSEA. Between the trimmed V and J ends, which lost 4 bases and 1 base, there was a span of 7 bases. In DNA, the CDR3 is TGCAGCGTTGTGTCGGGGAACACTGAAGCTTTCTTT. Amino acids: CSVVSGNTEAFF. The variable domain in full, with the rest retrieved from reference TRBV29-1 and TRBJ1-1, is SAVISQKPSRDICQRGTSLTIQCQVDSQVTMMFWYRQQPGQSLTLIATANQGSEATYESGFVIDKFPISRPNLTFSTLTVSNMSPEDSSIYLCSVVSGNTEAFFGQGTRLTVV.

This clonotype was seen ten or more times. This chain joins TRBV7-2 and TRBJ1-1, with D unresolved. This CDR3 region has 12 residues. Germline-derived CDR1 and CDR2 are SGHTA and FQGNSA. V dropped 5 bases and J dropped 8 bases, with 12 bases sitting between them. The CDR3 is CASSDRSPEAFF. The CDR3, as DNA: TGTGCCAGCAGCGATAGGTCCCCGGAAGCTTTCTTT.

Comment on this clonotype: One end of the junction fails to match germline, which may point to a read error. The rearrangement uses TRBV18 and TRBJ2-5; TRBD1 aligns across 9 bases. The CDR3 totals 18 residues. Germline V gives CDR1 KGHSH, CDR2 LQKENI. This CDR3 is CASSPYRGQSPDQEAQYF. The DNA of the CDR3 is TGTGCCAGCTCACCCTACAGGGGGCAAAGCCCTGACCAAGAGGCCCAGTACTTC.

The chain is built from TRBV4-3 and TRBJ1-1; no firm D call. This CDR3 spans 15 amino acids. The V and J ends lost 0 bases and 0 bases respectively, with 8 bases between them. The germline gives CDR1 LGHNA, CDR2 YSLEER. CDR3 amino acids: CASSQDSVMNTEAFF. In nucleotides, the CDR3 is TGCGCCAGCAGCCAAGATTCAGTCATGAACACTGAAGCTTTCTTT.